This T cell receptor beta chain comes out of a study of post-analysis software for immune sequencing data (dated by TCRdb to about 2015). As for the study more broadly: Recorded disease courses included relapsing-remitting, secondary progressive and progressive-relapsing multiple sclerosis, with some patients lacking subtype annotation. The patient repertoires were set against under 13 previously published healthy control repertoires from donors whose ages ranged from roughly 6 to 27 years. A subset of samples was prepared in parallel using single-end sample barcoding, then pooled and co-amplified after Illumina adapter ligation. What the work shows at the level of the full study, not this receptor alone: The control group was slightly older than the multiple sclerosis patient group. Direct clustering with F measure revealed strong co-clustering of samples prepared in the same batch, which led to a batch-effect correction. Significantly lower normalized Chao1 diversity was found in multiple sclerosis patients than in controls, suggesting substantial peripheral T-cell clonal expansion. Patients showed significantly higher frequencies than controls for about 5 TRBV segments, among them TRBV5-6, TRBV5-1 and TRBV20-1.

The library was obtained by PCR. Data came from an Illumina HiSeq 2500. Unique molecular identifiers were incorporated into TCR beta cDNA libraries to reduce PCR and sequencing biases. Every 1 to 10 million input T cells yielded 500,000 or so cDNA molecules, meaning each molecule approximated one T cell. The patient libraries were prepared and sequenced using the same protocol as the earlier healthy control dataset. Samples belonging to the same batch were prepared together, multiplexed and sequenced on a shared HiSeq lane. As for the original processing: Raw barcoded reads were processed with MIGEC, and single-read molecular identifier groups were discarded before consensus assembly and CDR3 extraction. Clonotype tables were post-analysed with VDJtools, and diversity was normalized by down-sampling all datasets to the smallest sample size. To correct batch-related cross-sample contamination, repertoire overlap clustering matched CDR3 amino acid sequences but not nucleotide sequences. The public reads were quality trimmed at Q25 with fastp and then assembled into clones with MiXCR by TCRdb, keeping productive beta chains. Duplicate CDR3 protein sequences are folded into a single record with the most common DNA and genes. The authors' filters were not applied to this entry. The sample has some 690,000 distinct CDR3 sequences on record, roughly 27% of them singletons. Clones ranked in the top ten supply approximately 0.6% of the sample.

This clonotype has just a few counts. Its recognized antigen is unknown. No base qualities exist here, and no much larger clone lies one base off it. TCR beta repertoires were profiled from peripheral blood of about a dozen young patients with multiple sclerosis to demonstrate the VDJtools post-analysis software. The patients with multiple sclerosis were children and adolescents between about 6 and 16 years of age. Trimming accounts for 6 bases at V and 6 bases at J, while the number of junction bases matched to no gene is 6. CDR1 and CDR2 were assigned from the germline V gene as ENHRY and SYGVKD. The CDR3 measures 13 amino acids from cysteine to phenylalanine. The CDR3 DNA has 39 bases and is translated from base 1.

Sequencing used blood. The sequence joins TRBV10-3 to TRBJ1-1, with 8 middle bases fitting TRBD1. The source of this sequence is a girl aged 10-17 years with multiple sclerosis. The CDR3 amino acid sequence is: CAISGIQGAEAFF. At the DNA level, the sequence is TGTGCCATCAGCGGGATACAGGGGGCTGAAGCTTTCTTT.